Listed below are T cell receptor beta chains from one sample, sequenced in a study of control samples from healthy donors and cancer patients. Clones were read by immunoSEQ multiplex PCR, and TCRdb kept only the in-frame ones, dropping some. The sample has tens of thousands of clones, 87% seen once. The source material was PBMCs. Every receptor here comes from a man aged 55 to 70 with head and neck cancer. The CDR3 runs from the conserved cysteine through the conserved F or W. D genes are given only for firm matches. Size values are once, few and many counts, or a class for expanded clones, and some rows have none.

-,TRBJ2-1,TRBV6-2/TRBV6-3,-,CASSYHSGSATRNEQFF,TGTGCCAGCAGTTACCATAGTGGAAGTGCCACCCGCAATGAGCAGTTCTTC
once,TRBJ1-1,TRBV11-2,TRBD1,CASSLGGTDRNTEAFF,TGTGCCAGCAGCTTAGGGGGGACAGACAGGAACACTGAAGCTTTCTTT
-,TRBJ2-3,TRBV18,-,CASSPFQGTTDTQYF,TGTGCCAGCTCACCCTTTCAGGGGACCACAGATACGCAGTATTTT
-,TRBJ2-3,TRBV4-3,TRBD2,CASSEAASGGTDTQYF,TGCGCCAGCAGCGAAGCGGCTAGCGGGGGGACAGATACGCAGTATTTT
-,TRBJ1-2,TRBV19,TRBD1,CASSPGGGDGYTF,TGTGCCAGTAGCCCAGGGGGTGGAGATGGCTACACCTTC
-,TRBJ2-7,TRBV11-2,-,CASSLVPRQGWGEQYF,TGTGCCAGCAGCTTAGTACCCCGCCAGGGGTGGGGGGAGCAGTACTTC
few,TRBJ2-5,TRBV18,TRBD1,CASSPFTGGAIQETQYF,TGTGCCAGCTCACCCTTTACAGGGGGCGCAATCCAAGAGACCCAGTACTTC
-,TRBJ1-1,TRBV5-4,-,CATSRGGGAEAFF,TGTGCCACCTCCCGGGGCGGGGGCGCTGAAGCTTTCTTT
-,TRBJ2-1,TRBV19,TRBD2,CASSDRLAGSYNEQFF,TGTGCCAGTAGTGACCGACTAGCGGGCTCCTACAATGAGCAGTTCTTC
-,TRBJ2-1,TRBV28,-,CASSSYSWYNEQFF,TGTGCCAGCAGTTCGTATAGCTGGTACAATGAGCAGTTCTTC
-,TRBJ2-1,TRBV2,TRBD2,CASSETSENNEQFF,TGTGCCAGCAGTGAAACTAGCGAAAACAATGAGCAGTTCTTC
-,TRBJ2-3,TRBV18,-,CASSPSVGATDTQYF,TGTGCCAGCTCACCATCCGTTGGGGCCACAGATACGCAGTATTTT
-,TRBJ1-6,TRBV9,-,CASSGPPRWENSPLHF,TGTGCCAGCAGCGGGCCCCCCAGATGGGAAAATTCACCCCTCCACTTT
-,TRBJ1-1,TRBV19,TRBD1,CASNSGTGYGNTEAFF,TGTGCCAGTAATTCCGGGACAGGGTATGGGAACACTGAGGCTTTCTTT
-,TRBJ1-2,TRBV29-1,TRBD1,CSVYLTGFGNGYTF,TGCAGCGTTTACCTGACAGGGTTTGGGAATGGCTACACCTTC
-,TRBJ1-1,TRBV7-2,-,CATRSGGLNTEAFF,TGTGCTACGAGATCAGGCGGGCTGAACACTGAAGCTTTCTTT
-,TRBJ2-7,TRBV6-5,-,CASSYGHTQYEQYF,TGTGCCAGCAGCTACGGACACACCCAATACGAGCAGTACTTC
-,TRBJ2-7,TRBV6-5,-,CASRVLIPAYEQYF,TGTGCCAGCCGAGTCCTAATTCCCGCCTACGAGCAGTACTTC
-,TRBJ1-5,TRBV24-1,-,CATSDLGTQPQHF,TGTGCCACCAGTGATTTGGGGACCCAGCCCCAGCATTTT
-,TRBJ2-7,TRBV14,-,CASSQDWARDYEQYF,TGTGCCAGCAGCCAAGATTGGGCCAGGGACTACGAGCAGTACTTC
few,TRBJ1-2,TRBV7-8,TRBD1,CASSRYRGNYGYTF,TGTGCCAGCAGCCGGTACAGGGGAAACTATGGCTACACCTTC
-,TRBJ2-3,TRBV6-2/TRBV6-3,TRBD2,CASSYKRGEPGDTQYF,TGTGCCAGCAGTTATAAGCGGGGGGAGCCGGGAGATACGCAGTATTTT
-,TRBJ1-5,TRBV6-5,TRBD1,CASSTTGEEPQHF,TGTGCCAGCAGTACGACAGGGGAAGAGCCCCAGCATTTT
once,TRBJ2-3,TRBV5-5,TRBD2,CASSLRTSGSLTDTQYF,TGTGCCAGCAGCTTGAGGACTAGCGGGAGTCTCACAGATACGCAGTATTTT
-,TRBJ2-3,TRBV24-1,-,CATSDLRQGLDTQYF,TGTGCCACCAGTGATTTACGGCAGGGGTTAGATACGCAGTATTTT
-,TRBJ1-2,TRBV4-2,TRBD1,CASSHAGTGFLKAYGYTF,TGTGCCAGCAGCCATGCCGGGACAGGGTTCCTTAAAGCCTATGGCTACACCTTC
-,TRBJ1-5,TRBV7-8,-,CASSYPGQPQHF,TGTGCCAGCAGCTACCCGGGCCAGCCCCAGCATTTT
-,TRBJ2-3,TRBV7-2,TRBD2,CASSLGLGGGSSTDTQYF,TGTGCCAGCAGCTTAGGTTTAGGCGGGGGGTCTAGCACAGATACGCAGTATTTT
-,TRBJ2-5,TRBV24-1,-,CATSDFLETQYF,TGTGCCACCAGTGATTTTTTGGAGACCCAGTACTTC
-,TRBJ2-2,TRBV7-9,-,CASSFLIGMAGELFF,TGTGCCAGCAGCTTTTTGATAGGGATGGCCGGGGAGCTGTTTTTT
-,TRBJ2-7,TRBV10-2,-,CASSELGRHYEQYF,TGCGCCAGCAGTGAGTTAGGACGCCACTACGAGCAGTACTTC
-,TRBJ1-5,TRBV28,-,CASTQGTFQPQHF,TGTGCCAGCACCCAGGGGACTTTTCAGCCCCAGCATTTT
-,TRBJ2-5,TRBV28,-,CASRSGALTAQYF,TGTGCCAGCAGATCCGGGGCTCTGACGGCCCAGTACTTC
-,TRBJ2-4,TRBV6-2/TRBV6-3,TRBD1,CASSYGGTGGVNIQYF,TGTGCCAGCAGTTATGGGGGGACAGGGGGCGTAAACATTCAGTACTTC
-,TRBJ2-2,TRBV19,TRBD2,CASSTRGLAGAISTGELFF,TGTGCCAGTAGTACCAGGGGACTAGCGGGAGCTATTAGCACCGGGGAGCTGTTTTTT
once,TRBJ1-5,TRBV19,TRBD1,CASSIDGQGNQPQHF,TGTGCCAGTAGTATAGACGGACAGGGCAATCAGCCCCAGCATTTT
-,TRBJ1-6,TRBV11-2,-,CASSVTGHLNNSPLHF,TGTGCCAGCAGCGTGACAGGACACCTGAATAATTCACCCCTCCACTTT
-,TRBJ1-1,TRBV5-1,-,CASSLRQGAEAFF,TGCGCCAGCAGCTTGAGGCAGGGCGCTGAAGCTTTCTTT
-,TRBJ1-1,TRBV25-1,-,CASSGQGRTEAFF,TGTGCCAGCAGTGGGCAGGGGAGGACTGAAGCTTTCTTT
once,TRBJ1-4,TRBV7-2,-,CASSWARGNEKLFF,TGTGCCAGCAGCTGGGCCAGGGGTAATGAAAAACTGTTTTTT
-,TRBJ2-1,TRBV11-2,TRBD2,CASSTTTSVGNEQFF,TGTGCCAGCAGTACAACTACTAGCGTGGGCAATGAGCAGTTCTTC
-,TRBJ1-1,TRBV5-4,TRBD1,CASSPTGGGWGTEAFF,TGTGCCAGCAGCCCCACGGGAGGGGGCTGGGGCACTGAAGCTTTCTTT
once,TRBJ2-2,TRBV7-9,-,CASSFAGDTGELFF,TGTGCCAGCAGCTTTGCAGGGGATACCGGGGAGCTGTTTTTT
-,TRBJ2-5,TRBV12-3/TRBV12-4,-,CASSFRERETQYF,TGTGCCAGCAGTTTCCGGGAGAGAGAGACCCAGTACTTC
-,TRBJ2-7,TRBV6-2/TRBV6-3,-,CASSYRPANSYEQYF,TGTGCCAGCAGTTACAGGCCAGCAAACTCCTACGAGCAGTACTTC
-,TRBJ2-3,TRBV19,-,CASSPFLVGRDTQYF,TGTGCCAGTAGCCCTTTCTTAGTCGGCCGCGATACGCAGTATTTT